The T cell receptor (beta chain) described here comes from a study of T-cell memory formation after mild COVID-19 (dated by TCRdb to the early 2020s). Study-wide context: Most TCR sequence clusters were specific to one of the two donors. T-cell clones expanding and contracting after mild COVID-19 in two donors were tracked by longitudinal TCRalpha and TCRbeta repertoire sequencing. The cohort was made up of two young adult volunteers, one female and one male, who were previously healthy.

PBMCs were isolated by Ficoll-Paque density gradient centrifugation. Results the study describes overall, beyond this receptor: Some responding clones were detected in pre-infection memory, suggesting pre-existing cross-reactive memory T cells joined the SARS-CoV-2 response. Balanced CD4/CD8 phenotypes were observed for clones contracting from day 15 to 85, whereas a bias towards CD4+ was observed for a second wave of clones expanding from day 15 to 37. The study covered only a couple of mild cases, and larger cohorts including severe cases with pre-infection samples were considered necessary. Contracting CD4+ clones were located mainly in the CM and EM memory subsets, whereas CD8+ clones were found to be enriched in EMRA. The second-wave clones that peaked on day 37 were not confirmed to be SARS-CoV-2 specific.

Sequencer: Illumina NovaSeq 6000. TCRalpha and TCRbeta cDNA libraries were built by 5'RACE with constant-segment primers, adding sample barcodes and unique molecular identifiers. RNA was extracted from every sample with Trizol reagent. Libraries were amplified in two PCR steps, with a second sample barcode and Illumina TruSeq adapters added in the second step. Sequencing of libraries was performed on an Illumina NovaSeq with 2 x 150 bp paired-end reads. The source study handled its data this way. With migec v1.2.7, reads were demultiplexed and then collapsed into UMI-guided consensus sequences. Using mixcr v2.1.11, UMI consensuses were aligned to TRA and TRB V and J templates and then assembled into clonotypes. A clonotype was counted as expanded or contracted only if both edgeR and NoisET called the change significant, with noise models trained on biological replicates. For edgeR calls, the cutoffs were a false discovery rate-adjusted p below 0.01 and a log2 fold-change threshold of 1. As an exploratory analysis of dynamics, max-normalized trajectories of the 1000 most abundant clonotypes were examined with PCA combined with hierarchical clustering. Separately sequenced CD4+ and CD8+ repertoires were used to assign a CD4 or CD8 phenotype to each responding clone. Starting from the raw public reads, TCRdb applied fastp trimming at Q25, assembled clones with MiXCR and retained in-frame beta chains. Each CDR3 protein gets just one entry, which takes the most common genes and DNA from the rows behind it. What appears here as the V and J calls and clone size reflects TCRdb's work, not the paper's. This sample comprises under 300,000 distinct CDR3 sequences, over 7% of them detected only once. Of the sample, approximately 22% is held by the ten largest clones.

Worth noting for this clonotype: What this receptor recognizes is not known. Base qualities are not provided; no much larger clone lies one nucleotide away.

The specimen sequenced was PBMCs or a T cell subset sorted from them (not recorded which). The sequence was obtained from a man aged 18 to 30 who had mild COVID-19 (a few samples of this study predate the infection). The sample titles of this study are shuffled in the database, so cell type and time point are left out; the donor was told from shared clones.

The CDR3 amino acid sequence is: CASNKRGGRNTEAFF. Read as DNA, the sequence is TGTGCCAGCAACAAACGAGGGGGGAGGAACACTGAAGCTTTCTTT. Recombination connected TRBV6-6 to TRBJ1-1; TRBD1 could be the D gene, as 6 bases match. Taken from cysteine to phenylalanine, the CDR3 has 15 residues. Of the read, only the CDR3 DNA is kept; its 45 bases are in frame from base 1. Taken from the germline V gene (reference sequence), the CDR1 and CDR2 loops are MNHNY and SVGAGI. V loses 7 bases of germline sequence and J loses 1 base, and the interval between the two ends is 16 bases.